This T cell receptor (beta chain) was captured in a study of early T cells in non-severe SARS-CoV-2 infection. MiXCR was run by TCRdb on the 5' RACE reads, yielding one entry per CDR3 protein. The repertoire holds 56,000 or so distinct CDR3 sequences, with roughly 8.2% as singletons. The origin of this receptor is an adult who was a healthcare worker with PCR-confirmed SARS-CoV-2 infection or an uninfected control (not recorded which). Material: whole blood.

DNA of the CDR3: TGCGCCAGCAGCTTGGGCTGGGCCATGGGGAACACTGAAGCTTTCTTT. Residues: CASSLGWAMGNTEAFF. The chain carries TRBV5-1 and TRBJ1-1; D call uncertain. V dropped 0 bases and J dropped 1 base, with 13 bases sitting between them. This CDR3 has 16 amino acids. Germline loops: CDR1 SGHRS, CDR2 YFSETQ.